This T cell receptor (beta chain) was obtained from a study of control samples from healthy donors and cancer patients. Using immunoSEQ multiplex PCR, the repertoire was profiled, and TCRdb retains in-frame clones only, with some absent. The sample yields around 160,000 clones, approximately 93% seen once. CDR1 and CDR2 from the germline V gene are SEHNR and FQNEAQ (reference sequence). V shed 5 bases and J shed 2 bases, with 16 bases lying between them. The CDR3 has 16 residues. The rearrangement joins TRBV7-9 to TRBJ2-1; no clear D gene. Sequenced sample: blood. This clonotype was sampled from a man between 18 and 29 years old in good health. For the CDR3, the DNA is TGTGCCAGCAGCCTACGAGGCCTACCGCCCTACAATGAGCAGTTCTTC. Translating gives CASSLRGLPPYNEQFF.